This TCR beta chain was captured in a study of identical twins. Per germline, CDR1 SNHLY and CDR2 FYNNEI. The CDR3 is made up of 15 amino acids. V lost 3 bases to trimming and J lost 0 bases; unmatched junction nucleotides: 5. cDNA carried unique molecular identifiers, and a universal primer site was added by template switching. A single record per CDR3 protein comes from TCRdb applying MiXCR to the 5' RACE reads. The table records roughly 1.6 million distinct CDR3 sequences, less than 35% of them present only once. Input material: cord blood. The chain uses TRBV2 and TRBJ2-7; 7 nucleotides line up with TRBD1. The clonotype originates from a newborn girl in good health. DNA of the CDR3: TGTGCCAGCAGTGAGAAGGGGGCGGGCTCCTACGAGCAGTACTTC. It encodes CASSEKGAGSYEQYF.